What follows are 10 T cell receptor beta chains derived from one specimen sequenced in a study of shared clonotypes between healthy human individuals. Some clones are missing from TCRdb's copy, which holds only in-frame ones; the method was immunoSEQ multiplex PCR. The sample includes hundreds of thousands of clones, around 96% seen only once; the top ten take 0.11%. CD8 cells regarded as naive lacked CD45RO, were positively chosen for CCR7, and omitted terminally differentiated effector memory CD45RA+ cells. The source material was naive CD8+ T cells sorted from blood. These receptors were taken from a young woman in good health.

CDR3 bases: TGTGCCAGCAGCTTAGTCGTAGGACAGGCGTCCCCCTCGGACTATGGCTACACCTTC. Translated, it gives CASSLVVGQASPSDYGYTF. The chain has TRBV11-2 and TRBJ1-2; 7 nucleotides align to TRBD1. J lost 3 bases, V lost 1 base, and 17 bases had no gene match. CDR3 size: 19 residues. Germline V gene data show CDR1 as SGHAT and CDR2 as FQNNGV.

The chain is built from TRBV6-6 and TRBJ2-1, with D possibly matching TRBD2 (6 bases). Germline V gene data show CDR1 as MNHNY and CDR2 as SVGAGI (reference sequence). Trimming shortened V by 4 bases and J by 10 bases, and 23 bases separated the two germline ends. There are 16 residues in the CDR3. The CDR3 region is CASSWNPTSTSREQFF. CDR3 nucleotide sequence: TGTGCCAGCAGTTGGAATCCAACTAGCACGAGTCGGGAGCAGTTCTTC.

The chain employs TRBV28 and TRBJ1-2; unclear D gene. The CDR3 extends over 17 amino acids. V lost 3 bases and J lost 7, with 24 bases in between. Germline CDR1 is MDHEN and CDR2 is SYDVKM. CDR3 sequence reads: CASSLPQPRTVSSGYTF. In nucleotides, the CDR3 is TGTGCCAGCAGTTTGCCCCAACCTAGGACGGTGTCGAGTGGCTACACCTTC.

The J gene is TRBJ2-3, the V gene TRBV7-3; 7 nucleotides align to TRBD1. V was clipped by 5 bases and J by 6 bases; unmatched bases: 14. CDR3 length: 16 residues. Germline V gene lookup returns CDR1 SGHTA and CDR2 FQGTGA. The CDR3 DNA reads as TGTGCCAGCAGCCCCAGGGGGATGTACAGAGAGGATACGCAGTATTTT. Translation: CASSPRGMYREDTQYF.

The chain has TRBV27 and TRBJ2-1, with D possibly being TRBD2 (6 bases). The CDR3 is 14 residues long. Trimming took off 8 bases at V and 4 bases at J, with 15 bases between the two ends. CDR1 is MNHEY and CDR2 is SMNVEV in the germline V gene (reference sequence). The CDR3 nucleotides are TGTGCCAGCGGAGAGGTGCGGGAATACAATGAGCAGTTCTTC. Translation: CASGEVREYNEQFF.

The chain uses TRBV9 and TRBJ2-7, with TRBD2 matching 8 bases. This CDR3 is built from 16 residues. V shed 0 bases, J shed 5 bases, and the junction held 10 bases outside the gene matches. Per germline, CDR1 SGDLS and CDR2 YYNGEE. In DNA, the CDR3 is TGTGCCAGCAGCGTAGCGCAATCCAGCGGGAGCGACGAGCAGTACTTC. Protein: CASSVAQSSGSDEQYF.

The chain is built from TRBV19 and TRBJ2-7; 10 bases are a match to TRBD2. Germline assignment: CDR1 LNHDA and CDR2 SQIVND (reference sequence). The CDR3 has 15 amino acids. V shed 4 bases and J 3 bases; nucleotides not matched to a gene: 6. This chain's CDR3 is CASSTGLAENYEQYF. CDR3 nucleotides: TGTGCCAGTAGTACCGGACTAGCGGAAAACTACGAGCAGTACTTC. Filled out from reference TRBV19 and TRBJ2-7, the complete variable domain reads DGGITQSPKYLFRKEGQNVTLSCEQNLNHDAMYWYRQDPGQGLRLIYYSQIVNDFQKGDIAEGYSVSREKKESFPLTVTSAQKNPTAFYLCASSTGLAENYEQYFGPGTRLTVT.

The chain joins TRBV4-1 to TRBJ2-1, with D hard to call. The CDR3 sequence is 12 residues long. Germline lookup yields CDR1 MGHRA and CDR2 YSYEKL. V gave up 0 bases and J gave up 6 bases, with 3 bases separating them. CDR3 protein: CASSQDTNEQFF. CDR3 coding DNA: TGCGCCAGCAGCCAAGACACCAATGAGCAGTTCTTC.

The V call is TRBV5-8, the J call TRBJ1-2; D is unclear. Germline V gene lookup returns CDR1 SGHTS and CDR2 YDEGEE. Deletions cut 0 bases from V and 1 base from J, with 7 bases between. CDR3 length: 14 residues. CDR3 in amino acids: CASSLEGDNYGYTF. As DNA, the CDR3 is TGTGCCAGCAGCTTGGAGGGCGATAACTATGGCTACACCTTC. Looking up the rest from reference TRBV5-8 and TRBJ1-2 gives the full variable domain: EAGVTQSPTHLIKTRGQQATLRCSPISGHTSVYWYQQALGLGLQFLLWYDEGEERNRGNFPPRFSGRQFPNYSSELNVNALELEDSALYLCASSLEGDNYGYTFGSGTRLTVV.

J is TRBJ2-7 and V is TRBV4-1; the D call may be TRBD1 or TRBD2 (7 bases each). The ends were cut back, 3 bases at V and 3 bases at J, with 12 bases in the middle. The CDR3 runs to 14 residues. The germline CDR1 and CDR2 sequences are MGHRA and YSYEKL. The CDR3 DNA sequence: TGCGCCAGCAGCCACAGGGGGGGCGACTACGAGCAGTACTTC. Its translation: CASSHRGGDYEQYF.